This T cell receptor (beta chain) stems from a study of blood T cells in healthy people across ages. The germline V gene has CDR1 SGHTA and CDR2 FQGTGA. The CDR3 sequence is 14 residues long. Trimming took off 5 bases at V and 5 bases at J, with 12 bases between the two ends. This clonotype was detected a few times. Combining a sample-barcoded 5' primer with a J-beta primer mix, a second PCR ran for roughly 7 to 12 cycles. MiXCR, run by TCRdb on the 5' RACE reads, gives a single entry per CDR3 protein. The profile covers 650,000 to 1,000,000 distinct CDR3 sequences, with less than 60% appearing a single time and around 18% taken by the ten largest. Each sample provided at least 5 micrograms of extracted total RNA.

This rearrangement joins TRBV7-3 to TRBJ2-2, with D hard to call. Source material: blood. The sequence came from a man older than 75 in good health. The CDR3 region has the DNA TGTGCCAGCAGCCCCCAACTTATTACCGGGGAGCTGTTTTTT. The encoded protein is CASSPQLITGELFF.